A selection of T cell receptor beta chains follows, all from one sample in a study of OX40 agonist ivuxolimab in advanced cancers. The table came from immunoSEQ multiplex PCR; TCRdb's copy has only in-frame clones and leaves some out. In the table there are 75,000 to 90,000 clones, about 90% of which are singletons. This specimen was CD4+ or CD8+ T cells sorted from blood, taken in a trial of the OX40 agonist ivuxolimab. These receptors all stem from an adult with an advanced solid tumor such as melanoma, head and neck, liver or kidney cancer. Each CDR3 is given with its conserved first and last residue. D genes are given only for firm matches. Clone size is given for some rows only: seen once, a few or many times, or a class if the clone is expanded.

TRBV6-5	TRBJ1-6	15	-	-	CASSYFGQGGSPLHF	TGTGCCAGCAGTTACTTCGGTCAGGGTGGGTCACCCCTCCACTTT
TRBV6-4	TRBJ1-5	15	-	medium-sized	CASSDHRDSNQPQHF	TGTGCCAGCAGTGACCACAGGGATAGCAATCAGCCCCAGCATTTT
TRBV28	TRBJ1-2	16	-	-	CASSFWGQGLLFGYTF	TGTGCCAGCAGTTTCTGGGGGCAAGGGCTTTTATTTGGCTACACCTTC
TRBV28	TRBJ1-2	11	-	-	CASYRSYGYTF	TGTGCCAGCTACAGGAGCTATGGCTACACCTTC
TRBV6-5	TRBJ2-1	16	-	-	CASSYSGDGPYNEQFF	TGTGCCAGCAGTTACTCGGGGGACGGACCTTACAATGAGCAGTTCTTC
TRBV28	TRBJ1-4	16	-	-	CASRTARGGTNEKLFF	TGTGCCAGCAGGACCGCTCGAGGGGGGACTAATGAAAAACTGTTTTTT
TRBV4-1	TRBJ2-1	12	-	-	CASSPNYNEQFF	TGCGCCAGCAGCCCCAACTACAATGAGCAGTTCTTC
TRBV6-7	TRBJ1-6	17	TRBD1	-	CASSKGQLSSYNSPLHF	TGTGCCAGCAGTAAGGGACAGTTAAGCTCCTATAATTCACCCCTCCACTTT
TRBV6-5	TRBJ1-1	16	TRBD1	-	CASSYLGQGMNTEAFF	TGTGCCAGCAGTTACCTGGGACAGGGGATGAACACTGAAGCTTTCTTT
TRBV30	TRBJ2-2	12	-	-	CAWERRRGELFF	TGTGCCTGGGAAAGAAGGCGAGGGGAGCTGTTTTTT
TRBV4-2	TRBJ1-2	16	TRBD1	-	CASSLKGGRGDYGYTF	TGTGCCAGCAGCCTCAAGGGGGGCAGGGGGGACTATGGCTACACCTTC
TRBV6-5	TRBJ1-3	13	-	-	CAPSGEAGNTIYF	TGTGCCCCCTCGGGGGAAGCTGGAAACACCATATATTTT
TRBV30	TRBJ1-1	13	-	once	CAWSAHSNTEAFF	TGTGCCTGGAGTGCGCACTCAAACACTGAAGCTTTCTTT
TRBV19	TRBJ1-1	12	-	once	CATVGENTEAFF	TGTGCCACTGTAGGGGAGAACACTGAAGCTTTCTTT
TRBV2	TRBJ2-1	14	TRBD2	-	CASTAGGIYNEQFF	TGTGCCAGCACAGCGGGGGGGATATACAATGAGCAGTTCTTC
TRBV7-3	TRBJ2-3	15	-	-	CASSLGVFRSDTQYF	TGTGCCAGCAGCTTGGGAGTATTTAGATCAGATACGCAGTATTTT
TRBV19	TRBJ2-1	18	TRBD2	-	CASSISGRAYGSYNEQFF	TGTGCCAGTAGTATCTCCGGGAGGGCCTATGGGTCCTACAATGAGCAGTTCTTC
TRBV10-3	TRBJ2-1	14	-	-	CAITDQENNNEQFF	TGTGCCATCACAGATCAGGAAAATAACAATGAGCAGTTCTTC
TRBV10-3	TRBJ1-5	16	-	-	CAISEGTGPSNQPQHF	TGTGCCATCAGTGAGGGGACCGGTCCCAGCAATCAGCCCCAGCATTTT
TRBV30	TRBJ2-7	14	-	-	CAWSARAGSYEQYF	TGTGCCTGGAGTGCGAGGGCAGGCAGCTACGAGCAGTACTTC
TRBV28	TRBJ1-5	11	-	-	CALGGNQPQHF	TGTGCCTTAGGGGGCAATCAGCCCCAGCATTTT
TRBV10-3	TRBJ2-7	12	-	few	CAISESTYEQYF	TGTGCCATCAGTGAGTCGACCTACGAGCAGTACTTC
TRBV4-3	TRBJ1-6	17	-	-	CASSQAPPGSGGSPLHF	TGCGCCAGCAGCCAAGCCCCGCCGGGGAGCGGTGGTTCACCCCTCCACTTT
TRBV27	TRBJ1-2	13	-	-	CASSSRLPYGYTF	TGTGCCAGCAGTTCTAGGCTACCCTATGGCTACACCTTC
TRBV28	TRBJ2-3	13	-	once	CASSLAPADTQYF	TGTGCCAGCAGTCTAGCCCCAGCAGATACGCAGTATTTT
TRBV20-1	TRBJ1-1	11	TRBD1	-	CSASGGPEAFF	TGCAGTGCTTCAGGGGGCCCTGAAGCTTTCTTT
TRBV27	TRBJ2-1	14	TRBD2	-	CASSLGLADNEQFF	TGTGCCAGCAGTTTGGGACTAGCGGACAATGAGCAGTTCTTC
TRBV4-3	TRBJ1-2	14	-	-	CASSQGLGAVGYTF	TGCGCCAGCAGCCAAGGTCTCGGGGCGGTAGGCTACACCTTC
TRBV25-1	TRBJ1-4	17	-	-	CASSDLPTGPTNEKLFF	TGTGCCAGCAGTGACCTTCCGACAGGCCCAACTAATGAAAAACTGTTTTTT
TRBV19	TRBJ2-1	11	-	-	CASTGYHEQFF	TGTGCCAGCACAGGGTACCATGAGCAGTTCTTC
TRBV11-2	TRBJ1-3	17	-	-	CASSLVLHRESGNTIYF	TGTGCCAGCAGCTTAGTTTTACACAGGGAATCCGGAAACACCATATATTTT
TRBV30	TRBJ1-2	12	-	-	CAWSVFWDGYTF	TGTGCCTGGAGTGTATTCTGGGATGGCTACACCTTC
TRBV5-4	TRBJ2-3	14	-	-	CASSWDTAGDTQYF	TGTGCCAGCAGTTGGGACACGGCGGGAGATACGCAGTATTTT
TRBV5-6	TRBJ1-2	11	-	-	CASSAYYGYTF	TGTGCCAGCAGCGCGTACTATGGCTACACCTTC
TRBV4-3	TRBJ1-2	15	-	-	CASSQDPDGKSNYTF	TGCGCCAGCAGCCAAGATCCCGACGGGAAAAGCAACTACACCTTC
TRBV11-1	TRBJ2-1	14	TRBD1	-	CASSTWTGKDEQFF	TGTGCCAGCAGCACCTGGACAGGGAAGGACGAGCAGTTCTTC
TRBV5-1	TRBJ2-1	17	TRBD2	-	CASSFYPWTSGSNEQFF	TGCGCCAGCAGCTTCTATCCCTGGACTAGCGGGAGCAATGAGCAGTTCTTC
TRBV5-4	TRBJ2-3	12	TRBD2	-	CATGLVADTQYF	TGTGCCACCGGACTAGTTGCCGATACGCAGTATTTT
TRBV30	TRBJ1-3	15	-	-	CAWSNQIYSGNTIYF	TGTGCCTGGAGTAACCAGATTTACTCTGGAAACACCATATATTTT
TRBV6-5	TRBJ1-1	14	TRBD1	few	CASLPTGEYTEAFF	TGTGCCAGCCTCCCAACAGGGGAGTACACTGAAGCTTTCTTT
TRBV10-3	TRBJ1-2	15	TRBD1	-	CAISEIGQGEDGYTF	TGTGCCATCAGTGAAATAGGGCAGGGGGAGGATGGCTACACCTTC
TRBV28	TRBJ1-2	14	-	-	CASSSDWGSRGYTF	TGTGCCAGCAGTTCCGACTGGGGATCGCGGGGCTACACCTTC
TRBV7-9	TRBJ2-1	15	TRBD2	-	CASSLLLAGVGEQFF	TGTGCCAGCAGCTTACTACTAGCGGGTGTCGGTGAGCAGTTCTTC
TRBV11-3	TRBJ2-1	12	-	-	CASSTMGDEQFF	TGTGCCAGCTCAACGATGGGCGATGAGCAGTTCTTC
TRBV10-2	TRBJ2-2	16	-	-	CASSEDWGFLTGELFF	TGCGCCAGCAGTGAGGATTGGGGTTTCCTCACCGGGGAGCTGTTTTTT
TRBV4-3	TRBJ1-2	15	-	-	CASSLVRGGDYGYTF	TGCGCCAGCAGCCTAGTCAGGGGAGGTGACTATGGCTACACCTTC
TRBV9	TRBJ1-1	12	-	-	CASSSQNTEAFF	TGTGCCAGCAGCTCCCAGAACACTGAAGCTTTCTTT
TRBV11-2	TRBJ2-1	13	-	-	CASSLGTGNEQFF	TGTGCCAGCAGCTTAGGAACAGGCAATGAGCAGTTCTTC
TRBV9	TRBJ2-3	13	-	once	CASSVGGGDTQYF	TGTGCCAGCAGCGTGGGGGGTGGAGATACGCAGTATTTT
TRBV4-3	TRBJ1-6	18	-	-	CASSQGPSGQSYNSPLHF	TGCGCCAGCAGCCAAGGGCCTTCCGGACAGAGCTATAATTCACCCCTCCACTTT
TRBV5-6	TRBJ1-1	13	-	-	CASSFSGDFEAFF	TGTGCCAGCAGCTTTTCGGGGGATTTTGAAGCTTTCTTT
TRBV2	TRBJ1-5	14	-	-	CASDGGQVNQPQHF	TGTGCCAGCGATGGCGGGCAGGTCAATCAGCCCCAGCATTTT
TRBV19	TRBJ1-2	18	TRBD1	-	CASSTNRQGRRNEDGYTF	TGTGCCAGTAGTACCAACCGACAGGGAAGGAGGAATGAGGATGGCTACACCTTC
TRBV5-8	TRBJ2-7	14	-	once	CASSLFQGTHEQYF	TGTGCCAGCAGCTTGTTTCAGGGGACCCACGAGCAGTACTTC
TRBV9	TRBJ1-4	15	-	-	CASSRLGATNEKLFF	TGTGCCAGCAGCCGGCTTGGCGCAACTAATGAAAAACTGTTTTTT